These 15 T cell receptor beta chains originate from one sample sequenced in a study of blood T cells in healthy people across ages. Together with a sample-barcoded 5' primer, a J-beta primer mix was included in a second PCR lasting about 7 to 11 cycles. TCRdb processed the 5' RACE reads anew with MiXCR; each CDR3 protein has one entry. The table has about 1,500,000 distinct CDR3 sequences, over 25% seen once; the top ten hold roughly 8%. The sample consisted of blood. The receptors come from a woman in her twenties or thirties in good health.

This clonotype was observed a handful of times. The rearrangement joins TRBV3-1 to TRBJ2-1; D uncertain. The ends were cut back, 11 bases at V and 10 bases at J, with 33 bases in the middle. Per germline, CDR1 LGHDT and CDR2 YNNKEL (reference sequence). The CDR3 totals 17 residues. CDR3 amino acids: CAPNVNDRRVKQWEQFF. Written as DNA, the CDR3 is TGTGCCCCGAACGTGAACGACCGACGGGTGAAACAATGGGAGCAGTTCTTC.

This chain connects TRBV12-3 or TRBV12-4 to TRBJ2-7; D is perhaps TRBD2 (6 bases). The V end was cut by 7 bases, the J end by 3 bases, with 16 bases between. This CDR3 has 14 residues. The CDR3 loop is CASTLGKGLYEQYF. The CDR3 nucleotides are TGTGCCAGCACTCTCGGAAAGGGACTCTACGAGCAGTACTTC.

This clonotype was found many times. The chain links TRBV4-1 to TRBJ1-5; D possibly corresponds to TRBD1 (5 bases). Trimming removed 4 bases from V and 3 bases from J, with 22 bases in between. CDR1 and CDR2 from the germline V gene are MGHRA and YSYEKL. The CDR3 totals 18 residues. Here the CDR3 reads CASSPSMAGREYNQPQHF. CDR3 sequence (DNA): TGCGCCAGCAGCCCCTCTATGGCAGGGAGGGAGTACAATCAGCCCCAGCATTTT.

On this clonotype itself: An end of the junction differs from the germline gene, which may be a read error. CDR3: CASSFSRGRYNVQFF. The CDR3 DNA sequence: TGTGCCAGCAGCTTTAGCCGGGGGCGATACAATGTGCAGTTCTTC. This chain links TRBV7-2 with TRBJ2-1, with D perhaps matching TRBD1 or TRBD2 (6 bases each). This CDR3 spans 15 amino acids. Germline CDR1 reads SGHTA; CDR2 reads FQGNSA.

On this clonotype: A read error may produce the germline difference seen at one junction end. The chain is built from TRBV9 and TRBJ1-5, with D perhaps TRBD1 (5 bases). CDR3 length: 15 amino acids. Per germline, CDR1 SGDLS and CDR2 YYNGEE. The CDR3 here is CAGSARGESNQPQHF. The CDR3 DNA follows: TGTGCCGGCAGCGCTCGGGGGGAAAGCAATCAGCCCCAGCATTTT.

Many counts were recorded for this clonotype. The chain links TRBV4-1 to TRBJ2-3; the D is unclear. Trimming stripped 5 bases from V and 0 bases from J, with 12 bases between. Germline CDR1 and CDR2: MGHRA and YSYEKL. The CDR3 totals 15 residues. CDR3 loop: CASSSEIKSTDTQYF. CDR3 bases: TGCGCCAGCAGCTCCGAGATTAAGAGCACAGATACGCAGTATTTT.

The chain carries TRBV20-1 and TRBJ2-3, with 9 positions matching TRBD1. There are 14 residues in the CDR3. Germline V gene data show CDR1 as DFQATT and CDR2 as SNEGSKA (reference sequence). V shed 3 bases and J 6 bases; nucleotides not matched to a gene: 7. For the CDR3, the DNA is TGCAGTGCTAGGGGACAGGGACCGTTGGATACGCAGTATTTT. Residues: CSARGQGPLDTQYF.

This clonotype was counted a few times. This chain links TRBV25-1 with TRBJ1-1; a possible D gene is TRBD1 (5 bases). The germline gives CDR1 MGHDK, CDR2 SYGVNS. V lost 6 bases and J 5 bases, leaving 16 bases between the germline ends. This CDR3 has 14 residues. The CDR3 is CASRAEGAKTEAFF. The CDR3 bases are TGTGCCAGCAGGGCGGAAGGGGCGAAGACTGAAGCTTTCTTT. The whole variable domain, filled in from reference TRBV25-1 and TRBJ1-1, reads EADIYQTPRYLVIGTGKKITLECSQTMGHDKMYWYQQDPGMELHLIHYSYGVNSTEKGDLSSESTVSRIRTEHFPLTLESARPSHTSQYLCASRAEGAKTEAFFGQGTRLTVV.

This clonotype was counted only a few times. V is TRBV10-2 and J is TRBJ1-3; D uncertain. Germline V gives CDR1 WSHSY, CDR2 SAAADI. Trimming pared 6 bases from V and 0 bases from J, leaving 12 bases between. The CDR3 consists of 15 residues. Here the CDR3 DNA reads TGCGCCAGCAGCCCCATCTCTAGCTCTGGAAACACCATATATTTT. Translated: CASSPISSSGNTIYF.

This clonotype was observed a handful of times. The chain recombines TRBV9 with TRBJ1-3; no definite D call. The germline CDR1 and CDR2 sequences are SGDLS and YYNGEE. The CDR3 is 14 residues long. The V and J ends lost 4 bases and 3 bases respectively, with 11 bases between them. The CDR3, as DNA: TGTGCCAGCAGCCTCCTTCCGGTTGGAAACACCATATATTTT. Encoded protein: CASSLLPVGNTIYF.

The chain employs TRBV5-1 and TRBJ2-4; no clear D. The J call may be faulty, since TRBJ2-5 better matches the DNA end. The germline CDR1 and CDR2 sequences are SGHRS and YFSETQ. The CDR3 length is 15 residues. CDR3: CASSKRQGWLETQYF. The CDR3 DNA is TGCGCCAGCAGCAAACGACAAGGGTGGCTAGAGACCCAGTACTTC.

Worth noting for this clonotype: A much larger clone lies a single base off, so this may be a read error. The rearrangement uses TRBV4-2 and TRBJ2-7; D may be TRBD2 (6 bases). Germline V lookup: CDR1 LGHNA, CDR2 YNFKEQ. The CDR3 totals 14 residues. CDR3 in DNA: TGTGCCTGCAGTCAGGGACGGGGGACTTACGAGCAGTACTTC. It is translated as CACSQGRGTYEQYF.

This clonotype was seen more than once but under ten times. Germline is not matched at one junction end, which may reflect a read error. The chain combines TRBV3-1 with TRBJ1-2; tentative D call: TRBD1 (5 bases). This CDR3 spans 15 amino acids. CDR1 and CDR2 (germline): LGHDT, YNNKEL (reference sequence). CDR3 nucleotides: TGTGTCAGCAGCCCGGATCAAGGACAATCCTATGGCTACACCTTC. This encodes CVSSPDQGQSYGYTF.

This chain connects TRBV28 to TRBJ2-7; possible D gene TRBD2, 7 bases. The length of the CDR3 is 15 residues. V was shortened by 5 bases and J by 3 bases, with 17 bases between the two germline ends. The V gene's germline CDR1 is MDHEN and CDR2 SYDVKM. The CDR3 sequence: CASSPLLRGGYEQYF. The CDR3 DNA reads as TGTGCCAGCAGTCCCCTGTTGAGGGGGGGCTACGAGCAGTACTTC.

The chain uses TRBV12-3 or TRBV12-4 and TRBJ2-4; no clear D gene. The CDR3 runs to 15 residues. Trimming pared 3 bases from V and 2 bases from J, leaving 11 bases between. As DNA, the CDR3 is TGTGCCAGCAGTTTTTCTCTGGTCACCAAAAACATTCAGTACTTC. As protein: CASSFSLVTKNIQYF.